Listed below are T cell receptor beta chains from one sample, sequenced in a study of T cells after yellow fever vaccination. One entry per CDR3 protein results from TCRdb running MiXCR on the 5' RACE reads. The table records hundreds of thousands of distinct CDR3 sequences, 18% of them present only once. The sequencing used PBMCs, collected before the yellow fever booster vaccination. These receptors were collected from a man aged 18 to 30 who received the YFV17D yellow fever vaccine. Each CDR3 is given with its conserved first and last residue. The D gene is left open where the match is weak. Some rows mark clone size as missing; the rest say once, few, many or name a class of expanded clone.

v_call	clone_size	j_call	d_call	cdr3_nt	cdr3_aa
TRBV5-6	NA	TRBJ1-6	NA	TGTGCCAGCAGCTTGATATCCAGCGGGGCTTCACCCCTCCACTTT	CASSLISSGASPLHF
TRBV20-1	many	TRBJ2-3	NA	TGCAGTGCTATCGGCGTGGGTAGCACAGATACGCAGTATTTT	CSAIGVGSTDTQYF
TRBV4-3	few	TRBJ1-4	NA	TGCGCCAGCAGCGTAAGACTCCGGGAGACTAATGAAAAACTGTTTTTT	CASSVRLRETNEKLFF
TRBV6-6	NA	TRBJ1-2	TRBD1	TGTGCCAGCACCCCCCGAGGGACAGCCTCGATGAGGTATGGCTACACCTTC	CASTPRGTASMRYGYTF
TRBV3-1	few	TRBJ1-3	NA	TGTGCCAGCAGCCATCAGGGAGGTAACACCATATATTTT	CASSHQGGNTIYF
TRBV3-1	NA	TRBJ2-1	NA	TGTGCCAGCAGCCAAGTTTCCACTGAGCAGTTCTTC	CASSQVSTEQFF
TRBV4-2	NA	TRBJ2-1	NA	TGTGCCAGCAGCCAGACTCCGGGGGCAGTTGAGCAGTTCTTC	CASSQTPGAVEQFF
TRBV6-7	NA	TRBJ1-5	NA	TGTGCCAGCAGTTACTCGGGCAGTCGACGCAATCAGCCCCAGCATTTT	CASSYSGSRRNQPQHF
TRBV4-1	NA	TRBJ2-3	NA	TGCGCCAGCAGCCAAGCGTCCGGGGTTACAGATACGCAGTATTTT	CASSQASGVTDTQYF
TRBV19	NA	TRBJ1-2	NA	TGTGCCAGTTCCAAGGGCAGCAGCGGCTACACCTTC	CASSKGSSGYTF
TRBV6-5	few	TRBJ1-2	NA	TGTGCCAGCAGTTACACTGCCGCGCTACAGGGAGGTGGCTACACCTTC	CASSYTAALQGGGYTF
TRBV4-3	few	TRBJ2-1	TRBD1	TGCGCCAGCAGCCAGGGGGACAGGGCGGGTGAGCAGTTCTTC	CASSQGDRAGEQFF
TRBV20-1	few	TRBJ1-2	NA	TGCAGCATGACAGTTAACTATGGCTACACCTTC	CSMTVNYGYTF
TRBV20-1	few	TRBJ2-3	NA	TGCAGTGCTAGACGAGGGGGGGTAGATACGCAGTATTTT	CSARRGGVDTQYF
TRBV20-1	few	TRBJ2-2	NA	TGCAGTGCTAGGTCAAGTTCGAACACCGGGGAGCTGTTTTTT	CSARSSSNTGELFF
TRBV20-1	NA	TRBJ1-1	NA	TGCAGTGCTAGAGGGGGAAGGGGTGAAGCTTTCTTT	CSARGGRGEAFF
TRBV4-1	NA	TRBJ1-4	TRBD1	TGCGCCAGCAGCTTAGCTTTCCGGGACAGGGGACGCGAAAAACTGTTTTTT	CASSLAFRDRGREKLFF
TRBV25-1	few	TRBJ2-3	NA	TGTGCCAATTTGTCGGTTAGCACAGATACGCAGTATTTT	CANLSVSTDTQYF
TRBV6-2/TRBV6-3	few	TRBJ2-1	TRBD2	TGTGCCAGCGTAACACGGGGGGGAGTTAATGAGCAGTTCTTC	CASVTRGGVNEQFF
TRBV6-5	NA	TRBJ2-4	NA	TGTGCCAGCACCCCCCGGCAATTGGACATTCAGTACTTC	CASTPRQLDIQYF
TRBV19	few	TRBJ2-3	NA	TGTGCCAGTAGTGCATACTCTACTAGCACAGATACGCAGTATTTT	CASSAYSTSTDTQYF
TRBV20-1	NA	TRBJ2-1	TRBD1	TGCAGTGCCCCTCCGTCCGGACAGGGTTACAATGAGCAGTTCTTC	CSAPPSGQGYNEQFF
TRBV7-6	many	TRBJ1-1	NA	TGTGCCAGCAGCTTAAGTAGTTGGGGTTCGGACACTGAAGCTTTCTTT	CASSLSSWGSDTEAFF
TRBV29-1	few	TRBJ1-2	NA	TGCAGCGTTGACCACAGGGACCCCGGCTACACCTTC	CSVDHRDPGYTF
TRBV15	NA	TRBJ2-1	TRBD2	TGTGCCACCAGCAGGTACGGGACTAGCGGGGGCAATGAGCAGTTCTTC	CATSRYGTSGGNEQFF
TRBV12-5	few	TRBJ1-2	NA	TGTGCTAGTGGTTTCGTTGTGGGGCCTAACTATGGCTACACCTTC	CASGFVVGPNYGYTF
TRBV20-1	NA	TRBJ1-2	TRBD1	TGCAGTGCTAGAGTACGGCAGGGGGCGTATGGCTACACCTTC	CSARVRQGAYGYTF
TRBV7-3	NA	TRBJ2-7	NA	TGTGCCAGCAGCTTAACCACGGGGGAGCAGTACTTC	CASSLTTGEQYF
TRBV7-2	few	TRBJ2-7	NA	TGTGCCAGCAGCTTGTACTTAGGTGGCGAGTTCTACGAGCAGTACTTC	CASSLYLGGEFYEQYF
TRBV7-6	NA	TRBJ1-4	TRBD1	TGTGCCAGCAGCTCCCGGCTTGGACAGGATCGGGAAAAACTGTTTTTT	CASSSRLGQDREKLFF
TRBV12-3/TRBV12-4	few	TRBJ2-1	NA	TGTGCCGGCGCATCAGGGGCTTACAATGAGCAGTTCTTC	CAGASGAYNEQFF
TRBV12-3/TRBV12-4	few	TRBJ1-1	NA	TGTGCCAGCACCTGGGAGGGGAGCACTGAAGCTTTCTTT	CASTWEGSTEAFF
TRBV12-3/TRBV12-4	NA	TRBJ2-1	NA	TGTGCCAGCACATTGGGGGGCGCCTCCTACAATGAGCAGTTCTTC	CASTLGGASYNEQFF
TRBV11-2	NA	TRBJ1-3	NA	TGTGCCAGCAGCCTGCGGGCCGCCAGCTCTGGAAACACCATATATTTT	CASSLRAASSGNTIYF
TRBV30	few	TRBJ2-3	NA	TGTGCCTGGAGTGTGAGTCCTATGACAGATACGCAGTATTTT	CAWSVSPMTDTQYF
TRBV10-3	NA	TRBJ2-3	TRBD1	TGTGCCATCAGTGACCCACAGGGGGCAGATACGCAGTATTTT	CAISDPQGADTQYF
TRBV7-2	NA	TRBJ1-2	NA	TGTGCCAGCAGCCCCCCGGGGGGACGGGGCTACACCTTC	CASSPPGGRGYTF
TRBV11-1	NA	TRBJ2-7	NA	TGTGCCAGCAGCTTAGCGCGAACGACAGAACGCCACGAGCAGTACTTC	CASSLARTTERHEQYF
TRBV20-1	many	TRBJ1-2	NA	TGCAGTGCCCTTGGACAGTACTATGGCTACACCTTC	CSALGQYYGYTF
TRBV6-2/TRBV6-3	few	TRBJ2-1	NA	TGTGCCAGCAGTACCTTCAATGAGCAGTTCTTC	CASSTFNEQFF
TRBV18	NA	TRBJ2-1	NA	TGTGCCAGCTCACCACCGTTGGGCAGGGAAAACAATGAGCAGTTCTTC	CASSPPLGRENNEQFF
TRBV9	many	TRBJ1-5	NA	TGTGCCAGCAGCGTAGCAGGGAATCAGCCCCAGCATTTT	CASSVAGNQPQHF
TRBV3-1	NA	TRBJ1-1	NA	TGTGCCAGCAGCACCCGACAGGACGCGGGCGGTGAAGCTTTCTTT	CASSTRQDAGGEAFF
TRBV13	NA	TRBJ2-7	NA	TGTGCCAGCAGCCGAGGACAGCTGTCCTACGAGCAGTACTTC	CASSRGQLSYEQYF
TRBV12-3/TRBV12-4	many	TRBJ1-1	NA	TGTGCCAGCAGCCGTGGGTGGGGCACTGAAGCTTTCTTT	CASSRGWGTEAFF
TRBV9	NA	TRBJ2-2	NA	TGTGCCAGCAGCGTAGGAGACGGGGTCGGGGAGCTGTTTTTT	CASSVGDGVGELFF
TRBV7-2	NA	TRBJ2-6	NA	TGTGCCAGCAGCTTAGCGGGGTGGCCAGTGAGCTCTGGGGCCAACGTCCTGACTTTC	CASSLAGWPVSSGANVLTF
TRBV12-3/TRBV12-4	NA	TRBJ2-2	NA	TGTGCCAGCAGTTCCCCCTTTATCGGGGAGCTGTTTTTT	CASSSPFIGELFF
TRBV29-1	NA	TRBJ1-2	NA	TGCAGCGGGCGGACAGACCTCTATGGCTACACCTTC	CSGRTDLYGYTF
TRBV5-1	few	TRBJ2-3	NA	TGCGCCAGCAGTCCTTCCGCGAGCACAGATACGCAGTATTTT	CASSPSASTDTQYF
TRBV5-1	NA	TRBJ1-1	NA	TGCGCCAGCAGCTTGGTTTCAGGGCGTGAGAACACTGAAGCTTTCTTT	CASSLVSGRENTEAFF
TRBV7-9	NA	TRBJ1-1	NA	TGTGCCAGCAGCTTAGCGACGACAGAGAACACTGAAGCTTTCTTT	CASSLATTENTEAFF
TRBV19	few	TRBJ1-5	TRBD1	TGTGCCAGTAGTAATGACAGGGAACAGCCCCAGCATTTT	CASSNDREQPQHF
TRBV7-3	few	TRBJ1-2	NA	TGTGCCAGCAGCCCCGGGGGAGACCCTGGCTACACCTTC	CASSPGGDPGYTF
TRBV6-6	few	TRBJ2-5	NA	TGTGCCAGCAGTTACCAGAGGGCAGGGACAAACTTC	CASSYQRAGTNF
TRBV6-2/TRBV6-3	NA	TRBJ1-5	NA	TGTGCCAGCAGACAGGGAAGCCAGCCCCAGCATTTT	CASRQGSQPQHF
TRBV20-1	NA	TRBJ2-3	TRBD2	TGCAGTCAGGAGGGACTAGGTACAGATACGCAGTATTTT	CSQEGLGTDTQYF